The text below deals with one T cell receptor (beta chain). Its antigen is undetermined. The data were obtained in a study of siplizumab effects on memory and regulatory T cells. TCRdb's copy holds only in-frame clones and misses some; the assay was immunoSEQ multiplex PCR. The data hold over 90,000 clones, with more than 85% observed a single time. V dropped 5 bases and J dropped 3 bases, with 13 bases sitting between them. CDR1 and CDR2 from the germline V gene are SGHTA and FQGNSA. The CDR3 is 15 amino acids. Study outcomes and limitations: Under siplizumab, alloreactive sequences traced to unstimulated CD4+ memory cells were significantly reduced. In unstimulated cells, naive T cells appeared more diverse than memory T cells and seemed major alloresponse contributors.

The chain couples TRBV7-2 to TRBJ2-2, with D maybe TRBD1 (5 bases). The TCR originated in a human donor in good health. The specimen sequenced was CD4+ T cells sorted from blood. The CDR3 DNA reads as TGTGCCAGCAGCGCCAGGGTAGTGGACACCGGGGAGCTGTTTTTT. It yields the protein CASSARVVDTGELFF.